The clone carrying this T cell receptor (beta chain) was seen once. The record originates from a study of siplizumab effects on memory and regulatory T cells. CDR1 is GTSNPN and CDR2 is SVGIG in the germline V gene (reference sequence). V was shortened by 3 bases and J by 2 bases, with 12 bases between the two germline ends. The CDR3 totals 14 residues. Per individual sample, about 97,000 TCR templates were assayed. TCRdb keeps only in-frame clones here, not all; method: immunoSEQ multiplex PCR. The table includes more than 85,000 clones, around 90% detected once. This sequence originates from a human donor in good health. The chain employs TRBV30 and TRBJ2-3; tentative D call: TRBD1 (6 bases). Material for sequencing was Tregs sorted from blood. CDR3 DNA: TGTGCCTGGAGGATGGGACACATCACAGATACGCAGTATTTT. Translated, it gives CAWRMGHITDTQYF.